This T cell receptor beta chain stems from a study of T cell repertoires in cytomegalovirus infection. Germline CDR1 is MDHEN and CDR2 is SYDVKM. The CDR3 extends over 12 amino acids. Trimming removed 4 bases at V and 7 bases at J, with 8 bases between. TCRdb re-called the reads through MiXCR, storing one row per CDR3 protein. This table has 680,000 or so distinct CDR3 sequences, 35% to 45% appearing once. The sample holds one count of this clonotype. The chain uses TRBV28 and TRBJ1-5; the D is unclear. Sequenced material: PBMCs. The sequence derives from a human donor in good health (CMV status not recorded). Some clones in this sample may be carry-over from other donors' samples. CDR3 DNA sequence: TGTGCCAGCAGTTCGAGGAGACAGCCCCAGCATTTT. Translating it yields CASSSRRQPQHF.